A selection of T cell receptor beta chains follows, all from one sample in a study of blood T cell repertoires in COVID-19. Assay used: immunoSEQ multiplex PCR; TCRdb lists only in-frame clones, some missing. The profile shows roughly 500,000 clones, roughly nine tenths of them singletons. Sequenced material: PBMCs or T cells enriched from blood (not recorded which). The source is a woman in her sixties or seventies who had recovered from COVID-19. Each CDR3 is given with its conserved first and last residue. The order of the fields is clone size, V gene, CDR3 protein. Size is stated for part of the rows, as once, few or many counts, or as a class when the clone is expanded.

clone_size: NA; v_call: TRBV10-3; cdr3_aa: CAISEARQSNYGYTF
clone_size: NA; v_call: TRBV19; cdr3_aa: CASSITGTANEKLFF
clone_size: NA; v_call: TRBV6-5; cdr3_aa: CASSYVGTGRGYEQYF
clone_size: NA; v_call: TRBV9; cdr3_aa: CASSVEAERGSGSPLHF
clone_size: once; v_call: TRBV9; cdr3_aa: CASTAGGLSGNTIYF
clone_size: NA; v_call: TRBV9; cdr3_aa: CASSVRTTTNEKLFF
clone_size: NA; v_call: TRBV5-1; cdr3_aa: CASSLDIQGYTF
clone_size: once; v_call: TRBV11-2; cdr3_aa: CASSLDPNSPLHF
clone_size: NA; v_call: TRBV18; cdr3_aa: CASSPGGGQPQHF
clone_size: NA; v_call: TRBV18; cdr3_aa: CASSPPNLSGSQTQYF
clone_size: NA; v_call: TRBV2; cdr3_aa: CASVTDNEKLFF